The subject of this entry is one T cell receptor beta chain. The antigen is not known. The V gene's germline CDR1 is MNHEY and CDR2 SVGAGI. This CDR3 comprises 14 residues. J was trimmed by 6 bases and V by 8 bases; bases with no gene match: 10. The data were taken from a study of cytomegalovirus exposure and HLA in healthy donors. Study-level background: Early on, a data release was issued that held tens of millions of unique TCRs from HLA-typed donors.

Study results and limitations: Within the data, a cluster of highly shared sequence variants was likely a sequencing artifact. In a later analysis, a missense DCLRE1C variant was linked to TCR beta V- and J-gene trimming.

Vbeta (60) and Jbeta (13) primers were used in the PCR. As handled by the study authors: Roughly 80 million unique TCR beta chains, 10 million to 13 million of them shared, were counted by a later analysis. Profiling relied on immunoSEQ multiplex PCR, and the TCRdb table lists in-frame clones only, not all of them. V and J calls and clone size come straight from that table; D and trimming were deduced from the DNA. The sample has 120,000 to 150,000 clones, 80% seen once. The chain links TRBV6-5 to TRBJ1-2, with 9 nucleotides matching TRBD1. The sequence derives from a male donor in good health and CMV-seronegative. What was sequenced was PBMCs. The DNA of the CDR3 is TGTGCCAGCCGCGGACAGGGGAAAACCAATGGCTACACCTTC. The encoded protein is CASRGQGKTNGYTF.